Sequencing of this TCR beta chain was carried out in a study of beta chain features in type 1 diabetes. Study results and caveats: Type 1 diabetes patients had moderately but significantly shorter TCRB CDR3s in all four CD4+ subsets. A cDNA-based sequencing approach could over-represent cells with high TCR expression. Patients and controls would be equally affected if PCR favored shorter templates.

V was pared by 2 bases and J by 1 base, with 6 bases between. The CDR3 loop spans 14 amino acids. Germline-derived CDR1 and CDR2 are LNHDA and SQIVND (reference sequence). Reverse transcribing all isolated RNA meant expressed TCRB transcripts were sequenced. Clones were sequenced by immunoSEQ multiplex PCR, and TCRdb holds only the in-frame ones, with some missing. The sample carries 850,000 to 900,000 clones, 17% recorded once. CD4+ naive, central memory, regulatory and stem cell-like memory subsets were isolated by sorting on CD45RO/CCR7/CD25/CD127/CD95/CD27. A word on this clone: What it recognizes is unknown. Distinct nucleotide sequences in the sample also encode this CDR3.

The TCR originated in a woman between 18 and 29 years old in good health. The gene calls are TRBV19 and TRBJ1-5; D remains ambiguous. Material for sequencing was naive CD4+ T cells from blood. CDR3 in DNA: TGTGCCAGTAGTATACAAGACAGCAATCAGCCCCAGCATTTT. It yields the protein CASSIQDSNQPQHF. The entire variable domain, with the rest obtained from reference TRBV19 and TRBJ1-5, is as follows: DGGITQSPKYLFRKEGQNVTLSCEQNLNHDAMYWYRQDPGQGLRLIYYSQIVNDFQKGDIAEGYSVSREKKESFPLTVTSAQKNPTAFYLCASSIQDSNQPQHFGDGTRLSIL.